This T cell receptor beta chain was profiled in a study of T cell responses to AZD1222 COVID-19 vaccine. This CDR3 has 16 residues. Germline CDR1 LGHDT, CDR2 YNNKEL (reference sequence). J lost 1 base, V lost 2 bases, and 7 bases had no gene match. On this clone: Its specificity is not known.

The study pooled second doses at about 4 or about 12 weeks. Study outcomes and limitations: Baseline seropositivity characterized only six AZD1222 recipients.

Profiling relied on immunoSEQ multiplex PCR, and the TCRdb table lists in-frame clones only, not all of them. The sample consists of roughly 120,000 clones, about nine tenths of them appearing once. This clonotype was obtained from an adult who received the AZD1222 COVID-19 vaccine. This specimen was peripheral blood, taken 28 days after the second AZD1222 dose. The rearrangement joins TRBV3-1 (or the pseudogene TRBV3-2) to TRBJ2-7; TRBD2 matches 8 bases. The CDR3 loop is CASSQNSGGRSYEQYF. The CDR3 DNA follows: TGTGCCAGCAGCCAAAACAGCGGGGGACGGTCCTACGAGCAGTACTTC.